This T cell receptor (beta chain) was documented in a study of Ad26.COV2.S vaccination and SARS-CoV-2 variants. Regarding the study as a whole: Breadth of non-spike TCRs did not differ between vaccinees and placebo recipients.

Profiled with immunoSEQ multiplex PCR; TCRdb holds only in-frame clones, not every one. The sample has around 86,000 clones, more than 65% seen once. Turning to this clone: The antigen remains unidentified.

This CDR3 has 17 amino acids. V was trimmed by 4 bases and J by 6 bases, leaving 25 bases between them. The sample was peripheral blood, taken after recovery from COVID-19. The V gene is TRBV5-7, the J gene TRBJ1-2, with a weak D call TRBD1 (6 bases). TRBV5-7 is an ORF, with its function uncertain. The clonotype comes from a human donor who had recovered from COVID-19. In DNA, the CDR3 is TGTGCCAGCAGCCCGGAAGTAGTGGCAGGGGATTCACATGGCTACACCTTC. Protein sequence: CASSPEVVAGDSHGYTF.